These 9 T cell receptor beta chains share one sample of origin, sequenced in a study of OX40 agonist ivuxolimab in advanced cancers. The method was immunoSEQ multiplex PCR; TCRdb's version includes in-frame clones alone and lacks a portion of them. Of about 72,000 clones in the sample, about 90% are singletons; the top ten hold 1.3%. The material was CD4+ or CD8+ T cells sorted from blood, obtained in a trial of the OX40 agonist ivuxolimab. The receptors stem from an adult with an advanced solid tumor such as melanoma, head and neck, liver or kidney cancer.

This sequence joins TRBV5-1 and TRBJ1-1; no definite D call. Germline V gives CDR1 SGHRS, CDR2 YFSETQ. The CDR3 spans 14 residues. V lost 3 bases and J lost 5, with 14 bases in between. The CDR3: CASSSGRVGTEAFF. For the CDR3, the DNA is TGCGCCAGCAGCTCTGGACGGGTGGGAACTGAAGCTTTCTTT.

This clone came up once. The chain couples TRBV7-9 to TRBJ1-3; D unresolved. The CDR3 has 14 residues. Germline V gene sequence: CDR1 SEHNR, CDR2 FQNEAQ (reference sequence). V lost 5 bases and J 0 bases, leaving 8 bases between the germline ends. For the CDR3, the DNA is TGTGCCAGCAGCCCTGACATCTCTGGAAACACCATATATTTT. The encoded protein is CASSPDISGNTIYF.

The table lists this clone with a few counts. The rearrangement uses TRBV30 and TRBJ1-1; the D is unclear. The V gene lost 2 bases and the J gene lost 4 bases, with 11 bases spanning the gap. The CDR3 is 13 amino acids. CDR1 and CDR2 from the germline V gene are GTSNPN and SVGIG (reference sequence). Here the CDR3 reads CAWSTSPGTEAFF. CDR3 coding DNA: TGTGCCTGGAGTACATCCCCGGGCACTGAAGCTTTCTTT. Drawing the rest from reference TRBV30 and TRBJ1-1, the complete variable domain is SQTIHQWPATLVQPVGSPLSLECTVEGTSNPNLYWYRQAAGRGLQLLFYSVGIGQISSEVPQNLSASRPQDRQFILSSKKLLLSDSGFYLCAWSTSPGTEAFFGQGTRLTVV.

The V and J genes are TRBV18 and TRBJ2-5, with unresolved D. Looked up from germline, CDR1 is KGHSH and CDR2 is LQKENI. V gave up 3 bases and J gave up 3 bases, with 20 bases separating them. This CDR3 contains 17 residues. CDR3 nucleotide sequence: TGTGCCAGCTCACCGAACTCGAGGCCAGGAACTGAAGAGACCCAGTACTTC. It yields the protein CASSPNSRPGTEETQYF.

The chain joins TRBV29-1 to TRBJ2-3; D is perhaps TRBD1 (5 bases). Per the germline V gene, CDR1 is SQVTM and CDR2 is ANQGSEA. Trimming left V 7 bases short and J 3 bases short, with 17 bases between. This CDR3 is 14 amino acids long. The CDR3 reads CSATQGVGTDTQYF. The CDR3 bases are TGCAGCGCGACCCAGGGCGTAGGGACAGATACGCAGTATTTT.

The chain has TRBV5-4 and TRBJ2-4; D is ambiguous. This CDR3 has 12 residues. Germline assignment: CDR1 SGHNT and CDR2 YYREEE (reference sequence). The V end was cut by 1 base, the J end by 5 bases, with 4 bases between. The CDR3 bases are TGTGCCAGCAGCTTGAACCAAAACATTCAGTACTTC. It codes for CASSLNQNIQYF.

The sample holds a few counts of this clone. The J gene is TRBJ2-3, the V gene TRBV19; 7 positions match TRBD2. Germline values: CDR1 LNHDA, CDR2 SQIVND (reference sequence). The CDR3 totals 16 residues. The V gene end was trimmed by 4 bases and the J gene end by 2 bases; junction bases not matched to a gene: 9. CDR3 amino acids: CASSRGGLAVTDTQYF. The CDR3 bases are TGTGCCAGTAGTAGGGGAGGGCTAGCAGTCACAGATACGCAGTATTTT.

The chain recombines TRBV7-9 with TRBJ1-2, with 7 bases lining up with TRBD1. J gave up 12 bases and V 1 base, and 11 bases lay outside the gene matches. The CDR3 consists of 14 residues. Germline V gene sequence: CDR1 SEHNR, CDR2 FQNEAQ (reference sequence). CDR3 loop: CASSLDRGHGQNTF. The CDR3 DNA reads as TGTGCCAGCAGCTTAGACAGGGGTCACGGGCAAAACACCTTC.

CDR3 amino acids: CASIRGGETQYF. The CDR3 bases are TGTGCCAGCATCAGGGGTGGAGAGACCCAGTACTTC. V and J are TRBV2 and TRBJ2-5; perhaps TRBD1 as D (6 bases). This CDR3 region has 12 residues. V was pared by 7 bases and J by 4 bases, with 10 bases between. CDR1 SNHLY and CDR2 FYNNEI come from the germline V gene.